This record looks at one TCR beta chain sequence and its context. The V and J ends lost 2 bases and 5 bases, in that order; junction bases with no gene match: 11. Looked up from germline, CDR1 is KGHSH and CDR2 is LQKENI. The CDR3 length is 17 residues. The data stem from a study of OX40 agonist ivuxolimab in advanced cancers. Study-level information: A male proportion of over 70% was recorded, with mean age approximately 64 years and range about 20 to 79.

Sequencing was performed with immunoSEQ multiplex PCR; in TCRdb, only in-frame clones are kept and a portion is missing. The profile shows about 46,000 clones, around nine tenths of them singletons. The specimen was CD4+ or CD8+ T cells sorted from blood, collected in a trial of the OX40 agonist ivuxolimab. The receptor was isolated from an adult with an advanced solid tumor such as melanoma, head and neck, liver or kidney cancer. The V gene is TRBV18, the J gene TRBJ1-4; 7 bases match TRBD1. CDR3 nucleotide sequence: TGTGCCAGCTCACCAACGGGGACAGAGAAACAAAATGAAAAACTGTTTTTT. Its protein product is CASSPTGTEKQNEKLFF.